Following are 8 T cell receptor beta chains from one sample sequenced in a study of metastatic and nonmetastatic thyroid tumors. TCRdb re-called the PCR reads through MiXCR. This sample yields 11,000 to 15,000 clones, of which about 25% are seen a single time; roughly 7.3% belongs to the top ten. The entire patient cohort was treatment-naive prior to thyroid surgery. Input material: blood. The receptors were sampled from a female donor with papillary thyroid cancer or a benign thyroid nodule (not recorded which). Some clones in this sample may be carry-over from other donors' samples.

The chain is built from TRBV5-1 and TRBJ2-2; D uncertain. Trimming shortened V by 1 base and J by 6 bases, and 10 bases separated the two germline ends. Germline CDR1 SGHRS, CDR2 YFSETQ. This CDR3 is built from 14 residues. CDR3 bases: TGCGCCAGCAGCTTGATGGGGTTACCCGGGGAGCTGTTTTTT. Translating it yields CASSLMGLPGELFF.

A few counts support this clone. A much larger clone differs from this one at a single base, so this may be a read error. This sample also contains other DNA sequences that code for the same CDR3. The chain carries TRBV7-9 and TRBJ1-5; 7 nucleotides agree with TRBD1. Looked up from germline, CDR1 is SEHNR and CDR2 is FQNEAQ (reference sequence). The CDR3 is 14 residues long. The CDR3 here is CASSPDRSNQPQHF. The DNA of the CDR3 is TGTGCCAGCAGCCCGGACAGGTCCAATCAGCCCCAGCATTTC.

This clone was observed a handful of times. The chain carries TRBV19 and TRBJ2-7; a weak D match, TRBD2 (6 bases). The CDR3 has 15 residues. Trimming removed 0 bases from V and 1 base from J, with 10 bases in between. Germline V gives CDR1 LNHDA, CDR2 SQIVND (reference sequence). The CDR3 DNA reads TGTGCCAGTAGTATAGAGACTAGTGGATCCTACGAGCAGTACTTC. The encoded protein is CASSIETSGSYEQYF.

The table lists this clone with a few counts. This clone may be a read error of a much larger clone one base away. The V gene is TRBV2, the J gene TRBJ1-6; D perhaps matches TRBD1 (5 bases). Germline V gives CDR1 SNHLY, CDR2 FYNNEI. This CDR3 has 14 amino acids. V was clipped by 7 bases and J by 5 bases, with 12 bases between them. The CDR3, as DNA: TGTGCCAGCATCTTGACGGGGGATAATTCACCCCTCCACTTT. Protein product: CASILTGDNSPLHF.

The J gene is TRBJ1-1, the V gene TRBV19; 8 nucleotides align to TRBD1. The germline CDR1 and CDR2 sequences are LNHDA and SQIVND (reference sequence). The CDR3 consists of 13 residues. Trimming cost V 6 bases and J 3 bases; bases outside gene matches: 3. For the CDR3, the DNA is TGTGCCAGTAGCCAGACAGGGGACACTGAAGCTTTCTTT. This codes for CASSQTGDTEAFF.

This clone ranks as medium-sized (0.01 to 0.1%). This same CDR3 is encoded by further DNA sequences in the sample. This chain uses TRBV2 with TRBJ1-2; TRBD1 matches 8 bases. The germline V gene encodes CDR1 SNHLY and CDR2 FYNNEI. Germline trimming cut 3 bases from V and 8 bases from J; bases unmatched to any gene: 11. This CDR3 has 15 residues. CDR3 residues: CASSDGQGGLSGYTF. The CDR3 DNA follows: TGTGCCAGCAGTGATGGACAGGGCGGCCTCTCCGGCTACACCTTC.

The CDR3 DNA sequence: TGTGCCAGCAGCTGGACTAGCGGGGGGGCCCCCGGGGAGCTGTTTTTT. This codes for CASSWTSGGAPGELFF. J is TRBJ2-2 and V is TRBV11-2, with 15 bases identical to TRBD2. The V gene's germline CDR1 is SGHAT and CDR2 FQNNGV. CDR3 length: 16 amino acids. V lost 4 bases, J lost 6 bases, and 3 bases stayed unmatched.

The chain carries TRBV6-1 and TRBJ2-2; 7 nucleotides agree with TRBD1. This CDR3 is 14 amino acids long. Trimming took 7 bases from V and 4 from J; bases not matched to a gene: 6. Germline V lookup: CDR1 MNHNS, CDR2 SASEGT. The CDR3 DNA is TGTGCCAGCATCCGGGACAGCCTCACCGGGGAGCTGTTTTTT. Protein: CASIRDSLTGELFF.